A single sample is the source of the 5 T cell receptor beta chains below, sequenced in a study of blood T cell repertoires in COVID-19. This table comes from immunoSEQ multiplex PCR, and its TCRdb copy is limited to in-frame clones, with some not included. The sample has 250,000 to 300,000 clones; 88% are singletons. What was sequenced was peripheral blood. The source is a young woman with COVID-19, enrolled during active disease.

This chain uses TRBV14 with TRBJ2-3, with 8 positions matching TRBD1. Germline loops: CDR1 SGHDN, CDR2 FVKESK. V gave up 5 bases and J gave up 0 bases; unmatched junction bases: 4. The CDR3 sequence is 15 residues long. The CDR3 reads CASSIRTGSTDTQYF. CDR3 nucleotides: TGTGCCAGCAGCATCCGGACAGGGAGCACAGATACGCAGTATTTT.

This chain uses TRBV4-2 with TRBJ2-7, with TRBD2 matching over 10 bases. The J segment lost 1 base and the V segment lost 3 bases, leaving 6 bases of the junction unmatched. The CDR3 is made up of 16 amino acids. The germline gives CDR1 LGHNA, CDR2 YNFKEQ. The CDR3 region has the DNA TGTGCCAGCAGCCATTCTAGCGGGAGCGCTTCCTACGAGCAGTACTTC. As protein: CASSHSSGSASYEQYF.

The rearrangement joins TRBV27 to TRBJ2-7; TRBD1 might be the D (6 bases). This CDR3 region has 14 residues. Germline CDR1 reads MNHEY; CDR2 reads SMNVEV (reference sequence). V shed 4 bases and J shed 2 bases, with 12 bases lying between them. The CDR3 loop reads CASSSYRDAYEQYF. The CDR3 DNA reads TGTGCCAGCAGTTCCTACAGGGATGCCTACGAGCAGTACTTC.

The chain couples TRBV10-3 to TRBJ1-1; D is ambiguous. This CDR3 spans 12 amino acids. With 4 bases removed from V and 1 base from J, the gap between germline ends came to 4 bases. In germline, CDR1 is ENHRY, CDR2 SYGVKD. The chain's CDR3 is CAISAQNTEAFF. The CDR3 DNA follows: TGTGCCATCAGTGCCCAGAACACTGAAGCTTTCTTT.

CDR3 coding DNA: TGTGCCAGTAGTTGGAGGACTAGAGTCTCCGGGGAGCTGTTTTTT. This gives the protein CASSWRTRVSGELFF. The rearrangement joins TRBV19 to TRBJ2-2, with TRBD2 matching 7 bases. CDR3 length: 15 amino acids. Germline values: CDR1 LNHDA, CDR2 SQIVND (reference sequence). The junction had 9 bases not matched to a gene; V was cut back by 5 bases and J by 6 bases.